These T cell receptor beta chains were read from a single sample in a study of shared clonotypes between healthy human individuals. The table came from immunoSEQ multiplex PCR; TCRdb's copy has only in-frame clones and leaves some out. Here the sample spans about 1,900,000 clones, about 95% being singletons. Sequences were obtained from naive CD8+ T cells sorted from blood. These receptors were collected from a man aged 18 to 35 in good health. Each CDR3 is given with its conserved first and last residue. A D gene is named only where the DNA matches it firmly. Clone size is not always given. Where it is, it says once, few, many or a class for expanded clones.

cdr3_nt: TGTGCCAGCAGTTTGGGACTAGTCCATGAGCAGTTCTTC
cdr3_aa: CASSLGLVHEQFF
clone_size: .
j_call: TRBJ2-1
v_call: TRBV27
d_call: TRBD2

cdr3_nt: TGTGCCAGTAGTATAGATCATGGGACGATCTACGAGCAGTACTTC
cdr3_aa: CASSIDHGTIYEQYF
clone_size: .
j_call: TRBJ2-7
v_call: TRBV19
d_call: .

cdr3_nt: TGCGCCAGCAGCATAAGGGGGGAAGAGGACTATGGCTACACCTTC
cdr3_aa: CASSIRGEEDYGYTF
clone_size: once
j_call: TRBJ1-2
v_call: TRBV5-1
d_call: .

cdr3_nt: TGCGCCAGCAGCTCGACGGAGGCTAATGAAAAACTGTTTTTT
cdr3_aa: CASSSTEANEKLFF
clone_size: .
j_call: TRBJ1-4
v_call: TRBV4-1
d_call: .

cdr3_nt: TGTGCCAGCAGCTTTGGGACTAGCGGGGGTAGTGAGCAGTTCTTC
cdr3_aa: CASSFGTSGGSEQFF
clone_size: .
j_call: TRBJ2-1
v_call: TRBV7-8
d_call: TRBD2

cdr3_nt: TGTGCCAGCAGCGTAGGTGGGACAGGGGTCCACGAGCAGTACTTC
cdr3_aa: CASSVGGTGVHEQYF
clone_size: .
j_call: TRBJ2-7
v_call: TRBV9
d_call: TRBD1

cdr3_nt: TGCGCCAGCAGCCAACGGACTAGCGGGAGTGATACGCAGTATTTT
cdr3_aa: CASSQRTSGSDTQYF
clone_size: .
j_call: TRBJ2-3
v_call: TRBV4-3
d_call: TRBD2

cdr3_nt: TGTGCCAGCAGCGCACTAGCGGGAGTCGAGAATGAGCAGTTCTTC
cdr3_aa: CASSALAGVENEQFF
clone_size: .
j_call: TRBJ2-1
v_call: TRBV7-6
d_call: TRBD2

cdr3_nt: TGTGCCTGGAGTCTCAAGAGGGGACAGGGCGACTATAATTCACCCCTCCACTTT
cdr3_aa: CAWSLKRGQGDYNSPLHF
clone_size: .
j_call: TRBJ1-6
v_call: TRBV30
d_call: TRBD1

cdr3_nt: TGTGCCGCCGCCGGGACGGATAATTCACCCCTCCACTTT
cdr3_aa: CAAAGTDNSPLHF
clone_size: once
j_call: TRBJ1-6
v_call: TRBV19
d_call: .

cdr3_nt: TGTGCAAGTCGCTTACCCGACTACCTCCCCTACGAGCAGTACTTC
cdr3_aa: CASRLPDYLPYEQYF
clone_size: .
j_call: TRBJ2-7
v_call: TRBV12-2
d_call: .

cdr3_nt: TGTGCCAGCAGCCCTGACCCCACTAGCGGGGGCACAGATACGCAGTATTTT
cdr3_aa: CASSPDPTSGGTDTQYF
clone_size: .
j_call: TRBJ2-3
v_call: TRBV9
d_call: TRBD2

cdr3_nt: TGTGCCAGTAGTTTCGGATCGGGTGGCTACACCTTC
cdr3_aa: CASSFGSGGYTF
clone_size: .
j_call: TRBJ1-2
v_call: TRBV19
d_call: .

cdr3_nt: TGCGCCAGCAGTGAGTCGACCTCCGGGTATGAGCAGTTCTTC
cdr3_aa: CASSESTSGYEQFF
clone_size: once
j_call: TRBJ2-1
v_call: TRBV10-1
d_call: .

cdr3_nt: TGCGCCAGCAGCCAGGGATGGGGTACCTCCTACGAGCAGTACTTC
cdr3_aa: CASSQGWGTSYEQYF
clone_size: .
j_call: TRBJ2-7
v_call: TRBV4-1
d_call: .

cdr3_nt: TGTGCCAGCAGTCCACGACAGGGATGGGAGACCCAGTACTTC
cdr3_aa: CASSPRQGWETQYF
clone_size: .
j_call: TRBJ2-5
v_call: TRBV27
d_call: TRBD1

cdr3_nt: TGTGCCAGCAGGGTACTCTATGGCTACACCTTC
cdr3_aa: CASRVLYGYTF
clone_size: .
j_call: TRBJ1-2
v_call: TRBV6-1
d_call: .

cdr3_nt: TGTGCTCTCTTAAGGATCTCCTACAATGAGCAGTTCTTC
cdr3_aa: CALLRISYNEQFF
clone_size: .
j_call: TRBJ2-1
v_call: TRBV6-4
d_call: .

cdr3_nt: TGCGCCAGCAGGAACTTGGGGCTTTCTAATGAAAAACTGTTTTTT
cdr3_aa: CASRNLGLSNEKLFF
clone_size: .
j_call: TRBJ1-4
v_call: TRBV4-1
d_call: .